The rows below give T cell receptor beta chains drawn from one sample of a study of response to subunit inactivated influenza vaccine. TCRdb recomputed calls from the RT-PCR reads with MiXCR, one row per CDR3 protein. Of 700,000 to 900,000 distinct CDR3 sequences listed, 21% are singletons. The starting material was PBMCs from blood, obtained 5 days after vaccination. These receptors were collected from a man over 45 who received an inactivated influenza vaccine. The CDR3 runs from the conserved cysteine through the conserved F or W. The D gene is left open where the match is weak. Only some rows state a clone size, as once, few, many or a class for expanded clones.

TGTGCCAGCAGTTACCGGACAGGGGAAAATGAAAAACTGTTTTTT | CASSYRTGENEKLFF | TRBV6-5 | - | TRBD1 | TRBJ1-4
TGCAGTGCTAGAGATGGGATCAGGAGCTATTTGAATGAGCAGTTCTTC | CSARDGIRSYLNEQFF | TRBV20-1 | few | - | TRBJ2-1
TGTGCCAGCAGCCGCGCACCGGGACAGGTTGCAGATACGCAGTATTTT | CASSRAPGQVADTQYF | TRBV27 | - | TRBD1 | TRBJ2-3
TGTGCCAGCAGTCCCCCCATAGGGACAGCGAACACTGAAGCTTTCTTT | CASSPPIGTANTEAFF | TRBV28 | - | TRBD1 | TRBJ1-1
TGTGCCACCAGTCACTCCGGGACAGGGGGGACCGGGGAGCTGTTTTTT | CATSHSGTGGTGELFF | TRBV24-1 | few | TRBD1 | TRBJ2-2
TGCGCTGCAGAAGCAGAACGCACAGATACGCAGTATTTT | CAAEAERTDTQYF | TRBV5-1 | - | - | TRBJ2-3
TGCGCCAGCAGCTTGGGCCCCCGACAGGTTAAGAAGAACACTGAAGCTTTCTTT | CASSLGPRQVKKNTEAFF | TRBV5-1 | - | - | TRBJ1-1
TGTGCCAGCAGCTTACAGGGCTCCCTTCAGTTCTTC | CASSLQGSLQFF | TRBV11-2 | - | - | TRBJ2-1
TGTGCCAGCAGCTTAGTGTGGGCGGGAGATGGCACAGATACGCAGTATTTT | CASSLVWAGDGTDTQYF | TRBV7-2 | few | TRBD2 | TRBJ2-3
TGTGCCAGTACCGGACAGGGGAGAATCACCGGGGAGCTGTTTTTT | CASTGQGRITGELFF | TRBV12-3/TRBV12-4 | few | TRBD1 | TRBJ2-2
TGTGCCAGCAGTTTATCCGGGACACGGCTCCACGAGCAGTACTTC | CASSLSGTRLHEQYF | TRBV27 | - | - | TRBJ2-7
TGCAGTGCTCGTCCTCTGCGGGAGGGCCACGATACGCAGTATTTT | CSARPLREGHDTQYF | TRBV20-1 | - | TRBD2 | TRBJ2-3
TGTGCCAGCAGCTTAGGTGGGGTTATTTACAATGAGCAGTTCTTC | CASSLGGVIYNEQFF | TRBV7-2 | many | - | TRBJ2-1
TGTGCCAGCAGCTCCCTAGCGGGAGTTTCGGATACGCAGTATTTT | CASSSLAGVSDTQYF | TRBV7-3 | - | TRBD2 | TRBJ2-3
TGTGCCAGCAGTCAGACAGGTAGCTCTGGAAACACCATATATTTT | CASSQTGSSGNTIYF | TRBV6-1 | few | - | TRBJ1-3
TGCGCCAGCAGCTCGGCGGGTCGGAGTCTATACAATGAGCAGTTCTTC | CASSSAGRSLYNEQFF | TRBV5-1 | - | - | TRBJ2-1
TGCAGTGCTAGGGGTACCGGGGAGCTGTTTTTT | CSARGTGELFF | TRBV20-1 | - | - | TRBJ2-2
TGTGCCAGCAGCTTCGAGACTAGCGGGAGCTCCTACGAGCAGTACTTC | CASSFETSGSSYEQYF | TRBV7-7 | - | TRBD2 | TRBJ2-7
TGCAGTGCTATGGGAGCAACCACGAATGAGCAGTTCTTC | CSAMGATTNEQFF | TRBV20-1 | - | - | TRBJ2-1
TGTGCCAGCAGCACTACTTGGACAGGGGGGGAAGAGACCCAGTACTTC | CASSTTWTGGEETQYF | TRBV6-1 | few | TRBD1 | TRBJ2-5
TGTGCCAGCAGTCTAGGGGAGGACGAGCAGTACTTC | CASSLGEDEQYF | TRBV12-3/TRBV12-4 | few | - | TRBJ2-7
TGTGCCAGCAGTTTGGGTGGAAGAGGGGGCAACTTTGCCCAGCATTTT | CASSLGGRGGNFAQHF | TRBV12-3/TRBV12-4 | few | TRBD1 | TRBJ1-5
TGTGCCAGCTCACAGACCGGGATCGTCTCCTACGAGCAGTACTTC | CASSQTGIVSYEQYF | TRBV18 | - | - | TRBJ2-7
TGTGCCAGCGTCCGGGACAGGAGGCTCGATGAGCAGTTCTTC | CASVRDRRLDEQFF | TRBV6-1 | - | TRBD1 | TRBJ2-1
TGTGCCAGCAGCGTACGACAGGGACTTGAGACCCAGTACTTC | CASSVRQGLETQYF | TRBV5-6 | - | - | TRBJ2-5
TGTGCCAGCAGCTCCAGGGTCCCGGGTGAAAATGGCTACACCTTC | CASSSRVPGENGYTF | TRBV7-8 | - | - | TRBJ1-2
TGTGCCAGCAGCGCCGGGACGAGCCAAGAGACCCAGTACTTC | CASSAGTSQETQYF | TRBV9 | few | - | TRBJ2-5
TGCGCCAGCAGCCCGGGCCGGGGCGGAGATACGCAGTATTTT | CASSPGRGGDTQYF | TRBV5-1 | - | - | TRBJ2-3
TGTGCCAGCAGTGCCCAGTCCAAGTTGCAGTTCTTC | CASSAQSKLQFF | TRBV12-3/TRBV12-4 | many | - | TRBJ2-1
TGTGCCACCAGGTCGAGCCAGGAACCTGAAGCTTTCTTT | CATRSSQEPEAFF | TRBV15 | - | - | TRBJ1-1
TGTGCCATCAGTGAGTCGAAGGGGCAGGGGGCAAGTAGGGATGAGCAGTTCTTC | CAISESKGQGASRDEQFF | TRBV10-3 | - | TRBD1 | TRBJ2-1
TGTGCCAGCAGTTCACAGGGTACCAACGTCCTGACTTTC | CASSSQGTNVLTF | TRBV27 | - | - | TRBJ2-6
TGTGCCAGCAGTTTGGAACAGGGGGAGACCCAGTACTTC | CASSLEQGETQYF | TRBV12-3/TRBV12-4 | - | TRBD1 | TRBJ2-5
TGTGCCAGCAGCTTATCTCGACTAGTTAATGAGCAGTTCTTC | CASSLSRLVNEQFF | TRBV7-2 | few | - | TRBJ2-1
TGCAGTGCCAAGACTAGCGGGAGTGGCAATGAGCAGTTCTTC | CSAKTSGSGNEQFF | TRBV20-1 | many | TRBD2 | TRBJ2-1
TGTGCCAGCTCACCACAAGACAGGGGGTCCGAGCAGTACTTC | CASSPQDRGSEQYF | TRBV18 | - | TRBD1 | TRBJ2-7
TGTGCCAGCAGTTTATACCGTCTGGGAGGGGATGAGCAGTTCTTC | CASSLYRLGGDEQFF | TRBV28 | - | TRBD2 | TRBJ2-1
TGTGCCAGCAGCTTGGGACAGGGGTTGGGAAATGAGCAGTTCTTC | CASSLGQGLGNEQFF | TRBV7-2 | many | TRBD1 | TRBJ2-1
TGTGCCAGCAGTTTGGGCCCAGGGGCTACTGAAGCTTTCTTT | CASSLGPGATEAFF | TRBV12-3/TRBV12-4 | many | - | TRBJ1-1
TGTGCCGCAAGGAGGGGTTTCACCGGGGAGCTGTTTTTT | CAARRGFTGELFF | TRBV6-2/TRBV6-3 | many | - | TRBJ2-2
TGTGCCAGCAGCTTAGTGGCAGGGGACCCACTCGGGCAGTACTTC | CASSLVAGDPLGQYF | TRBV7-2 | few | - | TRBJ2-7
TGCAGCGTTGAAACGGGAGGACCCTACGAGCAGTACTTC | CSVETGGPYEQYF | TRBV29-1 | - | TRBD2 | TRBJ2-7
TGTGCCAGCAGTTTAGGGCGCGACTCCCAAGAGACCCAGTACTTC | CASSLGRDSQETQYF | TRBV12-3/TRBV12-4 | many | - | TRBJ2-5
TGTGCCAGCAGTTCGGGTTCCGGAGCTTTCTTT | CASSSGSGAFF | TRBV12-3/TRBV12-4 | - | - | TRBJ1-1
TGTGCCAGCAGCTCTCCGGGACACATTGATGAGTTCTTC | CASSSPGHIDEFF | TRBV7-2 | - | - | TRBJ2-1
TGTGCCAGCTCACAGGGATGGGACACTGAAGCTTTCTTT | CASSQGWDTEAFF | TRBV18 | - | - | TRBJ1-1
TGTGCCAGCTCACCGGGGCAGGGGGCGGCTAACGAGCAGTACTTC | CASSPGQGAANEQYF | TRBV18 | - | TRBD1 | TRBJ2-7
TGTGCCAGCAGTGATATGGAGGGGACACGGACGGGGCAGTACTTC | CASSDMEGTRTGQYF | TRBV2 | once | - | TRBJ2-7
TGCGCCAGCAGCTTGGGCTTCGGGGGTGCTTACAATGAGCAGTTCTTC | CASSLGFGGAYNEQFF | TRBV5-1 | many | - | TRBJ2-1
TGTGCCATCGGCGAGACAGCTAATTCACCCCTCCACTTT | CAIGETANSPLHF | TRBV10-3 | few | - | TRBJ1-6
TGTGCCAGCAGCCTCGACAGGGGGCAGGATTCAAATGGCTACACCTTC | CASSLDRGQDSNGYTF | TRBV7-6 | - | TRBD1 | TRBJ1-2
TGCGCCAGCAGCCAAGATCCCAGGGGCACTGAAGCTTTCTTT | CASSQDPRGTEAFF | TRBV4-3 | few | - | TRBJ1-1
TGCGCCAGCAGCTTGCAATCAGGGCTCCAAGAGACCCAGTACTTC | CASSLQSGLQETQYF | TRBV5-1 | - | - | TRBJ2-5
TGCAGCGCTGGACAGGGTTGGAGTACTGAAGCTTTCTTT | CSAGQGWSTEAFF | TRBV29-1 | few | TRBD1 | TRBJ1-1
TGTGCCAGCAGTCCCCCCCTCGGGACTAGCGGGTCATACGAGCAGTACTTC | CASSPPLGTSGSYEQYF | TRBV12-3/TRBV12-4 | few | TRBD2 | TRBJ2-7
TGCAGCGTTGAAGGGGACAGCTCCTACGAGCAGTACTTC | CSVEGDSSYEQYF | TRBV29-1 | many | TRBD1 | TRBJ2-7
TGTGCCAGCAGTTACGGACAGATCTACGAGCAGTACTTC | CASSYGQIYEQYF | TRBV6-2/TRBV6-3 | few | - | TRBJ2-7
TGCAGTGCTAGAGAACGGATGTACCAAGAGACCCAGTACTTC | CSARERMYQETQYF | TRBV20-1 | few | - | TRBJ2-5
TGCAGCGGGGGGGCCAGCAGCGCCTACGAGCAGTACTTC | CSGGASSAYEQYF | TRBV20-1 | once | TRBD2 | TRBJ2-7